The sequence of this T cell receptor beta chain was determined in a study of T cell responses to AZD1222 COVID-19 vaccine. Study context: Second-dose timings of about 4 or about 12 weeks were pooled.

CDR1 is MDHEN, CDR2 SYDVKM, per germline. V was trimmed by 5 bases and J by 5 bases, leaving 12 bases between them. There are 13 residues in the CDR3. Repertoires were generated with immunoSEQ multiplex PCR, while TCRdb's copy carries only in-frame clones and drops some. The data contain 90,000 to 150,000 clones, 80% to 90% of them singletons. This sequence was found in an adult in good health. The sample here was peripheral blood, taken on day 0 of AZD1222 vaccination. V gene TRBV28 combines with J gene TRBJ2-5; D not resolved. CDR3 loop: CASSRGFFETQYF. In nucleotides, the CDR3 is TGTGCCAGCAGTAGAGGATTCTTCGAGACCCAGTACTTC. Full variable domain (rest looked up from reference TRBV28 and TRBJ2-5): DVKVTQSSRYLVKRTGEKVFLECVQDMDHENMFWYRQDPGLGLRLIYFSYDVKMKEKGDIPEGYSVSREKKERFSLILESASTNQTSMYLCASSRGFFETQYFGPGTRLLVL.